This TCR beta chain was recorded in a study of graft-versus-host responses after intestinal transplantation. Findings and limits, study-wide: Peak circulating GvH clone levels were associated with early post-transplant HvG declines.

As concerns this clone: What it binds is unknown.

CDR3 length: 17 residues. Germline V gives CDR1 KGHSH, CDR2 LQKENI. The V end lost 3 bases, the J end lost 0 bases, and 15 bases lay between the germline ends. Libraries were prepared by immunoSEQ multiplex PCR; TCRdb keeps only in-frame clonotypes and omits some of them. The sample lists 90,000 to 120,000 clones, about nine tenths occurring once. The origin of this receptor is a human donor who was the organ donor for an intestinal transplant. The rearrangement joins TRBV18 to TRBJ1-3; maybe TRBD1 (6 bases). Sequencing used unstimulated CD4+ T cells sorted from spleen or lymph node cells, obtained before transplant. DNA of the CDR3: TGTGCCAGCTCACCTCGACAGGCCAGTCTCTCTGGAAACACCATATATTTT. It yields the protein CASSPRQASLSGNTIYF.